Given below is one T cell receptor beta chain in context. The data are from a study of cytotoxic CD8 clonotypes in ibrutinib-treated CLL. Study-wide background: An average of around 250,000 productive templates and roughly 94,000 productive rearrangements was obtained per sample.

Germline CDR1 SGHRS, CDR2 YFSETQ. This CDR3 is 14 amino acids long. Deletions cut 4 bases from V and 2 bases from J, with 13 bases between. The table came from immunoSEQ multiplex PCR; TCRdb's copy has only in-frame clones and leaves some out. The sample has more than 85,000 clones; 60% to 80% are singletons. The chain uses TRBV5-1 and TRBJ2-7, with unresolved D. Sequencing used PBMCs, obtained after 12 months of ibrutinib treatment. This receptor was taken from a human donor with chronic lymphocytic leukemia. The CDR3 nucleotides are TGCGCCAGCAGCCTTGGGTCTCCTCCCTACGAGCAGTACTTC. Its translation is CASSLGSPPYEQYF. Filled out from reference TRBV5-1 and TRBJ2-7, the complete variable domain reads KAGVTQTPRYLIKTRGQQVTLSCSPISGHRSVSWYQQTPGQGLQFLFEYFSETQRNKGNFPGRFSGRQFSNSRSEMNVSTLELGDSALYLCASSLGSPPYEQYFGPGTRLTVT.